Following are 4 T cell receptor beta chains from one sample sequenced in a study of cytomegalovirus exposure and HLA in healthy donors. Data came from immunoSEQ multiplex PCR; TCRdb stores just in-frame clones and leaves some out. The table includes 100,000 to 150,000 clones, approximately 94% detected once. The sequenced sample was PBMCs. These receptors were obtained from a woman between 18 and 30 years old in good health and CMV-seronegative.

The chain couples TRBV9 to TRBJ2-7; D is possibly TRBD2 (5 bases). Germline V gene data show CDR1 as SGDLS and CDR2 as YYNGEE. V was clipped by 0 bases and J by 2 bases, with 18 bases between them. The CDR3 consists of 17 residues. The CDR3 DNA sequence: TGTGCCAGCAGCGTAGCTGATCCCGGGGATTATCCCTACGAGCAGTACTTC. Translation: CASSVADPGDYPYEQYF. The full variable domain, rest sourced from reference TRBV9 and TRBJ2-7, is DSGVTQTPKHLITATGQRVTLRCSPRSGDLSVYWYQQSLDQGLQFLIQYYNGEERAKGNILERFSAQQFPDLHSELNLSSLELGDSALYFCASSVADPGDYPYEQYFGPGTRLTVT.

The chain links TRBV5-1 to TRBJ2-3, with D possibly TRBD2 on 7 matching bases. The CDR3 extends over 17 amino acids. Germline CDR1 is SGHRS and CDR2 is YFSETQ. The germline V and J ends were trimmed by 5 bases and 2 bases, with 21 bases remaining between them. As DNA, the CDR3 is TGCGCCAGCAGGCGGATACGGGGGGCCAACCTCACAGATACGCAGTATTTT. Translating it yields CASRRIRGANLTDTQYF.

J is TRBJ2-1 and V is TRBV11-2, with 8 bases that match TRBD2. Losses at the gene ends were 5 bases for V and 8 bases for J; bases not matched to a gene: 8. The CDR3 loop spans 14 amino acids. The V gene's germline CDR1 is SGHAT and CDR2 FQNNGV. Here the CDR3 reads CASSPSGRIDEQFF. The CDR3 region has the DNA TGTGCCAGCAGCCCGAGCGGGAGAATCGATGAGCAGTTCTTC.

This clone was recorded once. This chain uses TRBV30 with TRBJ2-3; tentative D call: TRBD2 (5 bases). Trimming removed 0 bases at V and 2 bases at J, with 9 bases between. Germline V gene lookup returns CDR1 GTSNPN and CDR2 SVGIG (reference sequence). The CDR3 length is 14 residues. CDR3 in DNA: TGTGCCTGGAGTGTAATGAGGGACACAGATACGCAGTATTTT. Amino acid sequence: CAWSVMRDTDTQYF.